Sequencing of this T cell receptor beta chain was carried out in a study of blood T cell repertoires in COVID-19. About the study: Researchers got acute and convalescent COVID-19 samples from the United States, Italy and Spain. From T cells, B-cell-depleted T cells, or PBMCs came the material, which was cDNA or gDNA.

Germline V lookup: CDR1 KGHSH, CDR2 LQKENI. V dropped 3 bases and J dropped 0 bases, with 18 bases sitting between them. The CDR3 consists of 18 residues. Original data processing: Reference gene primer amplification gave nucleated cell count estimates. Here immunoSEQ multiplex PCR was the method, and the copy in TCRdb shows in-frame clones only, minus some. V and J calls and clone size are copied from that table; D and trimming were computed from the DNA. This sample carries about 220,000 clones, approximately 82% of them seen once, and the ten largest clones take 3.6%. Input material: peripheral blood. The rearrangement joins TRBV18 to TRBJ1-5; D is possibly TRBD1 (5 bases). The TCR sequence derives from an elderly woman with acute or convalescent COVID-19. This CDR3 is CASSPLPTESYSNQPQHF. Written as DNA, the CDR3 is TGTGCCAGCTCACCTCTACCGACAGAAAGCTATAGCAATCAGCCCCAGCATTTT.